Given below is one T cell receptor beta chain in context. Authors' data handling: For nucleated cells, counts were estimated from reference gene primer amplification. The assay was immunoSEQ multiplex PCR, and TCRdb's table has in-frame clones only and misses some. The V and J calls and the clone size are those of that table, but D and trimming were determined from the DNA. The table has around 130,000 clones, 90% seen once. Those enrolled in Seattle joined during active infection and were followed longitudinally afterward. V was pared by 2 bases and J by 6 bases, with 3 bases of the junction left unmatched. This CDR3 has 14 amino acids. CDR1 and CDR2 from the germline V gene are MDHEN and SYDVKM. This sample was taken from a study of blood T cell repertoires in COVID-19. Study context: Sources were T cells, B-cell-depleted T cells, or PBMCs; the material itself was cDNA or gDNA.

The J gene is TRBJ2-2, the V gene TRBV28; TRBD1 matches at 7 bases. The sequenced sample was peripheral blood. This receptor was obtained from a man aged 55 to 70 with COVID-19, enrolled during active disease. This CDR3 is CASSLTGAAGELFF. CDR3 DNA sequence: TGTGCCAGCAGTTTAACAGGGGCGGCCGGGGAGCTGTTTTTT.